This T cell receptor (beta chain) was observed in a study of blood T cell dynamics during melanoma immunotherapy. The wider study: First-line therapy was either pembrolizumab or nivolumab with ipilimumab for metastatic melanoma.

Only in-frame clones appear in the TCRdb table, and some are missing; sequencing was by immunoSEQ multiplex PCR. Of 12,000 or so clones listed, roughly 86% are singletons. V lost 10 bases, J lost 2 bases, and 2 bases stayed unmatched. CDR3 length: 13 amino acids. From germline, CDR1 is MDHEN and CDR2 SYDVKM. The time point here: pre-treatment baseline. The receptor comes from a human donor with melanoma. The source material was blood, sampled from a patient treated with checkpoint blockade. The rearrangement joins TRBV28 to TRBJ1-3; 10 bases are a match to TRBD1. CDR3 in DNA: TGTGCCACTGGACAGGGGGCTGGAAACACCATATATTTT. It is translated as CATGQGAGNTIYF.